Below, one T cell receptor beta chain is given with its context. The V end lost 4 bases, the J end lost 3 bases, and 13 bases lay between the germline ends. Germline V gives CDR1 LNHDA, CDR2 SQIVND (reference sequence). The CDR3 has 14 residues. This sample stems from a study of blood T cell repertoires in COVID-19. About the study: The study drew acute and convalescent COVID-19 samples from the United States, Italy and Spain. T cells, B-cell-depleted T cells, or PBMCs supplied cDNA or gDNA.

Across under 25 US areas, participants ranged in age from roughly 18 to 89 years. Allocation to cohorts depended on clinical history reported by the participants. The data were produced by immunoSEQ multiplex PCR, yet TCRdb's version contains in-frame clones alone and is incomplete. This table holds 150,000 to 200,000 clones, roughly 80% found once. The chain carries TRBV19 and TRBJ2-7, with TRBD2 as a possible D gene (6 bases). The clonotype comes from a woman aged 50 to 60 who had recovered from COVID-19. Specimen: PBMCs or T cells enriched from blood (not recorded which). DNA of the CDR3: TGTGCCAGTAGTAGCCGGGACTCTTACTACGAGCAGTACTTC. Its translation: CASSSRDSYYEQYF.